This entry lists 21 T cell receptor beta chains sequenced from one sample in a study of T cell responses to AZD1222 COVID-19 vaccine. Only in-frame clones appear in the TCRdb table, and some are missing; sequencing was by immunoSEQ multiplex PCR. Among over 150,000 clones, around 90% were seen once, and the ten largest hold around 0.5%. Sequenced here: peripheral blood, sampled on day 0 of AZD1222 vaccination. These receptors all stem from an adult in good health.

The gene calls are TRBV27 and TRBJ2-7, with D possibly TRBD1 on 5 matching bases. The V gene's germline CDR1 is MNHEY and CDR2 SMNVEV (reference sequence). The CDR3 extends over 16 amino acids. The V end was cut by 2 bases, the J end by 3 bases, with 17 bases between. CDR3 sequence reads: CASSLDAGKGHYEQYF. CDR3 in DNA: TGTGCCAGCAGTTTAGACGCAGGGAAAGGGCACTACGAGCAGTACTTC.

The rearrangement joins TRBV19 to TRBJ1-1; D remains ambiguous. The CDR3 is 15 amino acids. Trimming pared 2 bases from V and 0 bases from J, leaving 10 bases between. Germline CDR1 reads LNHDA; CDR2 reads SQIVND (reference sequence). CDR3 DNA sequence: TGTGCCAGTAGTATATCTGGAGGCGTGAACACTGAAGCTTTCTTT. Amino acid sequence: CASSISGGVNTEAFF.

The chain carries TRBV5-1 and TRBJ2-7, with D possibly being TRBD1 (5 bases). Germline V gives CDR1 SGHRS, CDR2 YFSETQ. V dropped 3 bases and J dropped 1 base, with 8 bases sitting between them. The CDR3 has 13 amino acids. The CDR3, as DNA: TGCGCCAGCAGCTCAACAGGTTCCTACGAGCAGTACTTC. This sequence encodes CASSSTGSYEQYF.

This chain uses TRBV7-2 with TRBJ2-7, with no clear D. Deletions cut 0 bases from V and 5 bases from J, with 11 bases between. This CDR3 is built from 14 residues. Germline CDR1 is SGHTA and CDR2 is FQGNSA. CDR3 nucleotide sequence: TGTGCCAGCAGCTTAGCGTTTGTGGGGAACGAGCAGTACTTC. It yields the protein CASSLAFVGNEQYF.

Turning to this clone: The sample carries other DNA sequences with the same CDR3. V and J are TRBV28 and TRBJ1-5; D unclear. CDR3 size: 11 residues. Trimming pared 3 bases from V and 6 bases from J, leaving 3 bases between. Germline V gives CDR1 MDHEN, CDR2 SYDVKM. CDR3 protein: CASSLGQPQHF. CDR3 DNA: TGTGCCAGCAGTTTGGGTCAGCCCCAGCATTTT.

The chain combines TRBV6-6 with TRBJ1-1; the D is unclear. Trimming removed 6 bases from V and 5 bases from J, with 10 bases in between. Germline CDR1 and CDR2: MNHNY and SVGAGI (reference sequence). The CDR3 totals 12 residues. CDR3 bases: TGTGCCAGCAGCGGGTTTATTACTGAAGCTTTCTTT. Amino acid sequence: CASSGFITEAFF.

The rearrangement joins TRBV6-5 to TRBJ2-7, with 8 bases aligning to TRBD1. The CDR3 runs to 14 residues. Trimming removed 5 bases from V and 7 bases from J; junction bases left unmatched: 10. Germline CDR1 MNHEY, CDR2 SVGAGI. Written as DNA, the CDR3 is TGTGCCAGCAGTCGCGGGACAGGTGTAGTTGAGCAGTACTTC. Translating gives CASSRGTGVVEQYF.

The chain is built from TRBV2 and TRBJ1-2; D not certain. Trimming pared 9 bases from V and 5 bases from J, leaving 13 bases between. The germline gives CDR1 SNHLY, CDR2 FYNNEI. The CDR3 length is 12 residues. The CDR3 DNA is TGTGCCAGTACGCCGGGCAGGTATGGCTACACCTTC. As protein: CASTPGRYGYTF.

The rearrangement uses TRBV9 and TRBJ2-3; possibly TRBD1 or TRBD2 for D (5 bases each). Trimming shortened V by 3 bases and J by 2 bases, and 13 bases separated the two germline ends. CDR3 size: 15 residues. Per the germline V gene, CDR1 is SGDLS and CDR2 is YYNGEE. This chain's CDR3 is CASSGGVTHTDTQYF. The DNA of the CDR3 is TGTGCCAGCAGCGGAGGGGTGACACACACAGATACGCAGTATTTT.

The CDR3 loop is CASSQDPGISEQYF. In DNA form, the CDR3 reads TGTGCCAGCAGCCAAGATCCCGGGATAAGTGAGCAGTACTTC. The rearrangement joins TRBV3-1 (or the pseudogene TRBV3-2) to TRBJ2-7, with a weak D call TRBD2 (5 bases). Germline values: CDR1 LGHDT, CDR2 YNNKEL (reference sequence). The ends were cut back, 0 bases at V and 7 bases at J, with 13 bases in the middle. This CDR3 region has 14 residues.

The gene calls are TRBV18 and TRBJ2-2; TRBD1 is a possible D gene (5 bases). V lost 2 bases to trimming and J lost 6 bases, with 13 bases between them. This CDR3 region has 15 residues. Germline loops: CDR1 KGHSH, CDR2 LQKENI. The CDR3 DNA reads TGTGCCAGCTCACCAGAGGCCAGGGTCCCCGGGGAGCTGTTTTTT. This encodes CASSPEARVPGELFF.

The V gene is TRBV18, the J gene TRBJ2-7; 7 positions agree with TRBD1. CDR1 and CDR2 from the germline V gene are KGHSH and LQKENI. V shed 6 bases, J shed 3 bases, and the junction held 8 bases outside the gene matches. The CDR3 is 14 amino acids. CDR3 region: CASSANQGDYEQYF. The DNA for the CDR3 is TGTGCCAGCTCCGCGAACCAGGGGGACTACGAGCAGTACTTC.

This chain joins TRBV11-2 and TRBJ2-7, with TRBD2 matching over 11 bases. Germline V lookup: CDR1 SGHAT, CDR2 FQNNGV. This CDR3 is 15 amino acids long. The V segment lost 6 bases and the J segment 4 bases; nucleotides outside the gene matches: 8. CDR3 amino acids: CASRVSGRAGYEQYF. The DNA of the CDR3 is TGTGCCAGCAGGGTTAGCGGGAGGGCCGGTTACGAGCAGTACTTC.

The genes are TRBV6-6 and TRBJ1-2; D is unresolved. This CDR3 has 12 amino acids. V gave up 6 bases and J gave up 8 bases, with 13 bases separating them. CDR1 and CDR2 (germline): MNHNY, SVGAGI (reference sequence). In DNA, the CDR3 is TGTGCCAGCAGGGGAGGTACGAGCGGCTACACCTTC. Amino acid sequence: CASRGGTSGYTF.

The rearrangement uses TRBV3-1 (or the pseudogene TRBV3-2) and TRBJ2-7; D not resolved. This CDR3 is 11 amino acids long. CDR1 is LGHDT and CDR2 is YNNKEL in the germline V gene (reference sequence). V dropped 6 bases and J dropped 7 bases, with 10 bases sitting between them. The CDR3 loop reads CASSRAWEQYF. Written as DNA, the CDR3 is TGTGCCAGCAGTCGCGCTTGGGAGCAGTACTTC.

The rearrangement links TRBV27 to TRBJ2-1; D gene unclear. Germline-derived CDR1 and CDR2 are MNHEY and SMNVEV (reference sequence). The CDR3 length is 11 residues. The V and J ends lost 7 bases and 4 bases respectively, with 5 bases between them. The CDR3 bases are TGTGCCAGCACCCTATACAATGAGCAGTTCTTC. Its translation is CASTLYNEQFF.

The chain combines TRBV30 with TRBJ2-7; D is ambiguous. The CDR3 extends over 11 amino acids. V dropped 1 base and J dropped 1 base, with 2 bases sitting between them. CDR1 is GTSNPN and CDR2 is SVGIG in the germline V gene (reference sequence). CDR3 protein: CAWSESYEQYF. The DNA for the CDR3 is TGTGCCTGGAGTGAGTCCTACGAGCAGTACTTC.

This clone has a single count. The rearrangement joins TRBV28 to TRBJ2-1, with TRBD1 matching 9 bases. The CDR3 is 14 residues long. Germline V gene lookup returns CDR1 MDHEN and CDR2 SYDVKM. Unmatched junction bases numbered 6, after V lost 4 bases and J lost 8 bases. The CDR3 coding sequence is TGTGCCAGCAGTTCGACACAGGGGGCTCATGAGCAGTTCTTC. It is translated as CASSSTQGAHEQFF.

The CDR3, as DNA: TGTGCCAGCTCGCCGGGACAGGGGAAAAACATTCAGTACTTC. This encodes CASSPGQGKNIQYF. This chain connects TRBV18 to TRBJ2-4; TRBD1 aligns across 10 bases. The CDR3 loop spans 14 amino acids. V lost 6 bases and J lost 4; bases outside the gene matches: 3. Germline V gene sequence: CDR1 KGHSH, CDR2 LQKENI.

The chain links TRBV7-2 to TRBJ1-3; TRBD1 aligns across 10 bases. CDR3 length equals 19 residues. V was clipped by 5 bases and J by 3 bases; unmatched bases: 16. CDR1 SGHTA and CDR2 FQGNSA come from the germline V gene. CDR3 sequence: CASSPRLRDRGSFGNTIYF. The DNA of the CDR3 is TGTGCCAGCAGCCCCCGTCTACGGGACAGGGGTTCGTTTGGAAACACCATATATTTT.

The genes are TRBV28 and TRBJ1-1, with D maybe TRBD1 (6 bases). Trimming took 6 bases from V and 3 from J, leaving 14 bases between them. Germline V gene lookup returns CDR1 MDHEN and CDR2 SYDVKM. This CDR3 contains 14 residues. The CDR3 region is CASRPGQRHTEAFF. CDR3 coding DNA: TGTGCCAGCAGGCCTGGACAGAGACACACTGAAGCTTTCTTT.